These 23 T cell receptor beta chains came from one sample sequenced in a study of T cells after yellow fever vaccination (dated by TCRdb to the late 2010s). Library generation was performed with 5' RACE. TCRdb lists the instrument as Illumina HiSeq 2500. Using fastp trimming at Q25 and MiXCR clonotype assembly, TCRdb reanalyzed the public sequencing data and kept in-frame beta chains. Duplicate CDR3 protein sequences are folded into a single record with the most common DNA and genes. The sample yields under 300,000 distinct CDR3 sequences; roughly 13% were counted once. Of the sample, approximately 0.49% falls within the top ten clones. Taken with the paper, the label for treatment or condition translates to: live attenuated yellow fever vaccine strain. The specimen comprised CD4+ T cells sorted from PBMCs, sampled 45 days after the yellow fever booster vaccination. These receptors came from a man aged 25 to 40 who received the YFV17D yellow fever vaccine.

This clonotype was observed a few times. The chain joins TRBV7-2 to TRBJ2-2, with D uncertain. Looked up from germline, CDR1 is SGHTA and CDR2 is FQGNSA. Trimming shortened V by 0 bases and J by 6 bases, and 11 bases separated the two germline ends. This CDR3 has 15 amino acids. The CDR3 DNA sequence: TGTGCCAGCAGCTTAGCCCCCAAGGGTGCCGGGGAGCTGTTTTTT. Translating gives CASSLAPKGAGELFF.

This clonotype has just a few counts. The chain is built from TRBV20-1 and TRBJ1-1; 7 bases map to TRBD1. Germline trimming cut 7 bases from V and 3 bases from J; bases unmatched to any gene: 5. The CDR3 length is 12 residues. Looked up from germline, CDR1 is DFQATT and CDR2 is SNEGSKA (reference sequence). The CDR3 DNA reads as TGCAGTGTAAAGGGGGCGCACACTGAAGCTTTCTTT. This encodes CSVKGAHTEAFF.

This clonotype was seen a handful of times. CDR3 residues: CASSRGNAGVKDTQYF. The CDR3 DNA sequence: TGCGCCAGCAGCAGAGGAAACGCGGGAGTGAAAGATACGCAGTATTTT. V is TRBV5-1 and J is TRBJ2-3, with 7 positions matching TRBD2. The CDR3 has 16 amino acids. Unmatched junction bases numbered 13, after V lost 4 bases and J lost 5 bases. Germline V gene data show CDR1 as SGHRS and CDR2 as YFSETQ.

This chain connects TRBV29-1 to TRBJ2-2; 8 nucleotides match TRBD1. Germline V lookup: CDR1 SQVTM, CDR2 ANQGSEA. CDR3 length equals 13 residues. The V and J ends lost 3 bases and 6 bases, in that order; junction bases with no gene match: 3. CDR3 protein: CSVETQGAGELFF. The CDR3 DNA follows: TGCAGCGTTGAGACACAGGGGGCCGGGGAGCTGTTTTTT.

The sample holds a few counts of this clonotype. The chain couples TRBV7-2 to TRBJ1-2; D is ambiguous. The V end lost 3 bases, the J end lost 4 bases, and 9 bases lay between the germline ends. Germline V CDR1 and CDR2: SGHTA, FQGNSA. CDR3 length equals 13 residues. In DNA, the CDR3 is TGTGCCAGCAGCTTCGGCAGCCTCTATGGCTACACCTTC. Protein: CASSFGSLYGYTF.

This chain links TRBV5-1 with TRBJ2-3; 8 nucleotides align to TRBD1. The CDR3 has 15 residues. In germline, CDR1 is SGHRS, CDR2 YFSETQ. With V trimmed by 3 bases and J by 5 bases, 8 bases remained unmatched. The CDR3 nucleotides read TGCGCCAGCAGCTCGAACCAGGGGGCCGGAGATACGCAGTATTTT. Amino acids: CASSSNQGAGDTQYF.

This chain connects TRBV3-1 to TRBJ2-1; D is possibly TRBD1 or TRBD2 (7 bases each). The CDR3 is 14 residues long. Trimming left V 4 bases short and J 6 bases short, with 13 bases between. CDR1 and CDR2 (germline): LGHDT, YNNKEL (reference sequence). This chain's CDR3 is CASSLRGGGNEQFF. DNA of the CDR3: TGTGCCAGCAGCCTCAGGGGGGGGGGCAATGAGCAGTTCTTC.

For this clonotype: The junction shows a germline mismatch at one end, possibly a read error. The rearrangement links TRBV7-9 to TRBJ2-3, with 8 nucleotides matching TRBD2. The length of the CDR3 is 11 residues. Germline V gene data show CDR1 as SEHNR and CDR2 as FQNEAQ (reference sequence). CDR3 amino acids: CASSLGDRTSF. In nucleotides, the CDR3 is TGTGCCAGCAGCTTAGGGGACCGGACTAGCTTT. The full variable domain, completed using reference TRBV7-9 and TRBJ2-3, is DTGVSQNPRHKITKRGQNVTFRCDPISEHNRLYWYRQTLGQGPEFLTYFQNEAQLEKSRLLSDRFSAERPKGSFSTLEIQRTEQGDSAMYLCASSLGDRTSFGPGTRLTVL.

The chain employs TRBV7-2 and TRBJ2-3; TRBD2 aligns across 12 bases. The CDR3 extends over 16 amino acids. From germline, CDR1 is SGHTA and CDR2 FQGNSA. J lost 7 bases, V lost 2 bases, and 7 bases had no gene match. CDR3 coding DNA: TGTGCCAGCAGCTTATGGACTAGCGGGAACGGGAATACGCAGTATTTT. Its protein is CASSLWTSGNGNTQYF.

This clonotype was seen a few times. The chain links TRBV7-2 to TRBJ2-1, with 11 bases matching TRBD2. This CDR3 is 16 amino acids long. Germline CDR1 and CDR2: SGHTA and FQGNSA. Unmatched junction bases numbered 4, after V lost 0 bases and J lost 6 bases. The CDR3 sequence is CASSLAGTSGPNEQFF. The CDR3 DNA sequence: TGTGCCAGCAGCTTAGCGGGGACTAGCGGCCCCAATGAGCAGTTCTTC.

The sample holds a few counts of this clonotype. This sequence joins TRBV20-1 and TRBJ2-7; 9 nucleotides align to TRBD1. CDR3 length equals 13 residues. CDR1 is DFQATT and CDR2 is SNEGSKA in the germline V gene (reference sequence). The junction had 5 bases not matched to a gene; V was cut back by 5 bases and J by 3 bases. The CDR3 spells CSAPTGGYYEQYF. In nucleotides, the CDR3 is TGCAGTGCTCCCACAGGGGGCTACTACGAGCAGTACTTC.

Here the CDR3 DNA reads TGTGCCAGCTCGATTAGTATGGCAGATACGCAGTATTTT. Encoded protein: CASSISMADTQYF. This chain joins TRBV18 and TRBJ2-3, with unresolved D. The CDR3 is made up of 13 amino acids. The germline CDR1 and CDR2 sequences are KGHSH and LQKENI. Trimming left V 6 bases short and J 4 bases short, with 11 bases between.

This clonotype was counted only a few times. This sequence joins TRBV12-3 or TRBV12-4 and TRBJ1-1; D unresolved. V was cut by 6 bases and J by 3 bases, with 14 bases left in between. There are 14 residues in the CDR3. Written as DNA, the CDR3 is TGTGCCAGCAGCCGGGCGGCCCAGTACACTGAAGCTTTCTTT. This translates into CASSRAAQYTEAFF.

This clonotype came up a few times. J is TRBJ2-7 and V is TRBV20-1, with D possibly matching TRBD2 (5 bases). The V end was cut by 3 bases, the J end by 3 bases, with 12 bases between. The CDR3 runs to 13 residues. Per the germline V gene, CDR1 is DFQATT and CDR2 is SNEGSKA (reference sequence). The CDR3 region has the DNA TGCAGTGCTAGTCTCCTAGCCGACTACGAGCAGTACTTC. Protein: CSASLLADYEQYF.

The chain is built from TRBV7-2 and TRBJ2-3, with D tentatively TRBD2 (6 bases). V lost 5 bases to trimming and J lost 8 bases, with 20 bases between them. Germline-derived CDR1 and CDR2 are SGHTA and FQGNSA. The CDR3 extends over 15 amino acids. The CDR3 nucleotides read TGTGCCAGCAGCCCCGGGTTAGCGGAAACGCGTACGCAGTATTTT. This translates into CASSPGLAETRTQYF.

The V call is TRBV15, the J call TRBJ2-5; D could derive from TRBD1 or TRBD2 (5 bases each). The CDR3 sequence is 14 residues long. Trimming pared 3 bases from V and 5 bases from J, leaving 13 bases between. Per the germline V gene, CDR1 is LNHNV and CDR2 is YYDKDF (reference sequence). CDR3 bases: TGTGCCACCAGCAGTTCGGGGACGGTTGAGACCCAGTACTTC. Its translation: CATSSSGTVETQYF.

This rearrangement joins TRBV10-3 to TRBJ2-7, with D perhaps TRBD2 (6 bases). The V gene's germline CDR1 is ENHRY and CDR2 SYGVKD. The V gene lost 0 bases and the J gene lost 6 bases, with 15 bases spanning the gap. The CDR3 extends over 15 amino acids. CDR3 DNA sequence: TGTGCCATCAGTGAGTCAGGAGCGGGTATAATCGAGCAGTACTTC. It yields the protein CAISESGAGIIEQYF.

CDR3 nucleotide sequence: TGTGCCAGCAGCCAGGGAGCGCGGGAGCCTTACAATGAGCAGTTCTTC. This encodes CASSQGAREPYNEQFF. The chain joins TRBV7-2 to TRBJ2-1, with 7 bases matching TRBD2. Germline values: CDR1 SGHTA, CDR2 FQGNSA. The CDR3 sequence is 16 residues long. Trimming at V came to 5 bases and at J to 4 bases, leaving 11 bases not matched to a gene. Complete variable domain (other parts from reference TRBV7-2 and TRBJ2-1): GAGVSQSPSNKVTEKGKDVELRCDPISGHTALYWYRQSLGQGLEFLIYFQGNSAPDKSGLPSDRFSAERTGGSVSTLTIQRTQQEDSAVYLCASSQGAREPYNEQFFGPGTRLTVL.

In this sample, this clonotype turned up a few times. V usage is TRBV29-1 and J usage is TRBJ2-5, with 8 bases fitting TRBD2. Germline-derived CDR1 and CDR2 are SQVTM and ANQGSEA. This CDR3 is built from 13 residues. With V trimmed by 7 bases and J by 2 bases, 6 bases remained unmatched. CDR3 bases: TGCAGCGGAGGGACTAGAGGGCAAGAGACCCAGTACTTC. Translation: CSGGTRGQETQYF.

A few counts support this clonotype. The chain has TRBV20-1 and TRBJ2-7; 12 bases are a match to TRBD1. Germline V gene sequence: CDR1 DFQATT, CDR2 SNEGSKA (reference sequence). The junction had 9 bases not matched to a gene; V was cut back by 3 bases and J by 3 bases. The CDR3 consists of 16 residues. The CDR3 DNA follows: TGCAGTGCTAGCCGGGACAGGGGGCCCCTAAGCTACGAGCAGTACTTC. It translates to CSASRDRGPLSYEQYF.

The chain joins TRBV7-2 to TRBJ2-1, with D perhaps matching TRBD1 (8 bases). Deletions cut 5 bases from V and 3 bases from J, with 20 bases between. The CDR3 is 17 residues long. Germline V gene data show CDR1 as SGHTA and CDR2 as FQGNSA. CDR3 sequence: CASSLGGGQVLYNEQFF. As DNA, the CDR3 is TGTGCCAGCAGCCTAGGGGGGGGACAGGTTCTCTACAATGAGCAGTTCTTC.

This clonotype has only a few counts. This sequence joins TRBV20-1 and TRBJ1-5; 7 nucleotides line up with TRBD1. V trimming: 3 bases; J trimming: 0 bases; junction bases outside the gene matches: 29. Germline lookup yields CDR1 DFQATT and CDR2 SNEGSKA (reference sequence). This CDR3 region has 23 residues. The CDR3 DNA follows: TGCAGTGCTAGGTCACACAAAGGGGATCAGGGGGGGCTGGTGATATATAGCAATCAGCCCCAGCATTTT. Translated: CSARSHKGDQGGLVIYSNQPQHF.

This clonotype was detected only a few times. The chain uses TRBV30 and TRBJ2-7, with D perhaps given as TRBD1 or TRBD2 (5 bases each). The CDR3 spans 16 residues. CDR1 is GTSNPN and CDR2 is SVGIG in the germline V gene (reference sequence). Trimming stripped 3 bases from V and 0 bases from J, with 18 bases between. DNA for the CDR3: TGTGCCTGGAGACCCTCATGGGGGATACTCTCCTACGAGCAGTACTTC. Translated, it gives CAWRPSWGILSYEQYF.